Described below is a single T cell receptor beta chain sequence and its context. The sample is drawn from a study of cytomegalovirus exposure and HLA in healthy donors. Study as a whole: Drawn from HLA-typed donors, tens of millions of unique TCRs were held in an early data release.

Use of 60 Vbeta and 13 Jbeta primers characterized the PCR. TCRdb keeps only in-frame clones here, not all; method: immunoSEQ multiplex PCR. Altogether some 130,000 clones are present, roughly 80% being singletons, with the ten largest covering over 2%. The specimen was PBMCs. The receptor comes from a man younger than 40 in good health and CMV-seronegative.

CDR3 bases: TGTGCCAGCAGCTTAGGTCGAGGTAGCGGGAGTTTCGTAGATACGCAGTATTTT. This translates into CASSLGRGSGSFVDTQYF. This chain connects TRBV7-2 to TRBJ2-3; TRBD2 matches 9 bases. The CDR3 spans 18 residues. Germline V gene data show CDR1 as SGHTA and CDR2 as FQGNSA. The junction had 13 bases not matched to a gene; V was cut back by 1 base and J by 5 bases.